Described below is a single TCR beta chain sequence and its context. This clone occurred once. Which antigen it targets is not known. Per-base qualities were not stored, and no clone one base away is much larger. Different DNA sequences within this sample yield the same CDR3. V and J are truncated by 5 bases and 7 bases respectively, leaving an intervening sequence of 9 bases. There are 12 amino acids in the CDR3, from cysteine to phenylalanine inclusive. Solely the CDR3 DNA is kept, with 36 bases framed from the first base. Taken from the germline V gene, the CDR1 and CDR2 loops are MDHEN and SYDVKM. Genomic DNA was isolated using the Qiagen DNeasy kit from unsorted PBMCs as well as from negatively selected CD4+ and CD8+ fractions. TCR beta CDR3 regions were subjected to amplification by immunoSEQ multiplex PCR with primers that anneal to V and J segments. A synthetic immune receptor repertoire was used to minimize amplification bias, and remaining bias was computationally removed after sequencing. On the authors' methods: Repertoire diversity was quantified as the Shannon entropy index using custom Python scripts. Unsorted, CD4+ and CD8+ repertoires were examined separately, except in combined analyses, for which CD4+ and CD8+ sequences were merged in silico. TCRdb provides this immuneACCESS table in a form limited to in-frame rearrangements. Some clones are lacking; in checked studies, under half of them reflect an unresolved V gene, and why the rest are absent is not known. V, J and clone size were drawn from that table, and D and trimming were deduced from the DNA. The sample includes some 17,000 clones, with approximately 85% observed a single time. The ten largest clones add up to under 9% of the sample.

This sample is part of a study of PD-1 blockade in classical Hodgkin lymphoma (dated by TCRdb to 2019 to 2021). At the level of the whole study: To define a peripheral blood immune signature of response to PD-1 blockade in classical Hodgkin lymphoma, the study combined TCR beta sequencing with CyTOF.

The paper's findings and limits, for the study overall: The study was limited to a single clinical trial cohort, and causes of repertoire differences, possibly disease activity or prior therapy, remained undefined. Newly diagnosed patients were reported to have lower baseline TCR diversity than healthy donors, and relapsed/refractory patients were reported to have lower baseline TCR diversity still.

The time point label of this sample denotes: newly diagnosed, previously untreated cHL patient sample. PBMCs from patients with newly diagnosed, previously untreated classical Hodgkin lymphoma were sequenced as a comparison group for the relapsed/refractory trial patients. Peripheral blood was collected in 8 mL Vacutainer Cell Preparation Tubes, from which PBMCs were isolated by centrifugation and then cryopreserved. The rearranged chain carries TRBV28 and TRBJ1-5; confidence is insufficient to name the D gene. Input material: peripheral blood mononuclear cells (PBMCs). This receptor was identified in a human donor with classical Hodgkin lymphoma. Here the CDR3 is given as CASSPRYQPQHF. The DNA sequence reads TGTGCCAGCAGTCCTAGATACCAGCCCCAGCATTTT. The CDR3 plus the reference TRBV28 and TRBJ1-5 genes for the other parts give the full variable domain: DVKVTQSSRYLVKRTGEKVFLECVQDMDHENMFWYRQDPGLGLRLIYFSYDVKMKEKGDIPEGYSVSREKKERFSLILESASTNQTSMYLCASSPRYQPQHFGDGTRLSIL.